What follows are 9 T cell receptor beta chains derived from one specimen sequenced in a study of OX40 agonist ivuxolimab in advanced cancers. Profiling relied on immunoSEQ multiplex PCR, and the TCRdb table lists in-frame clones only, not all of them. Seen here are tens of thousands of clones, 65% to 90% observed once, and the top ten hold 30% to 35%. This material consisted of CD4+ or CD8+ T cells sorted from blood, taken in a trial of the OX40 agonist ivuxolimab. Every receptor here comes from an adult with an advanced solid tumor such as melanoma, head and neck, liver or kidney cancer.

This clone was seen a handful of times. This sequence joins TRBV7-9 and TRBJ2-3, with TRBD2 matching over 9 bases. Germline V gene lookup returns CDR1 SEHNR and CDR2 FQNEAQ (reference sequence). This CDR3 comprises 14 residues. The V and J ends lost 6 bases and 2 bases, in that order; junction bases with no gene match: 3. CDR3 DNA: TGTGCCAGCAGGGCGGGGGGGTACACAGATACGCAGTATTTT. It encodes CASRAGGYTDTQYF.

The table lists this clone with a few counts. The chain couples TRBV9 to TRBJ1-5, with unresolved D. Trimming pared 3 bases from V and 3 bases from J, leaving 16 bases between. The germline V gene encodes CDR1 SGDLS and CDR2 YYNGEE. The CDR3 extends over 16 amino acids. The CDR3 loop reads CASSDGSSGHNQPQHF. The CDR3 region has the DNA TGTGCCAGCAGCGACGGGTCTTCTGGGCACAATCAGCCCCAGCATTTT. The whole variable domain, remainder taken from reference TRBV9 and TRBJ1-5, is DSGVTQTPKHLITATGQRVTLRCSPRSGDLSVYWYQQSLDQGLQFLIQYYNGEERAKGNILERFSAQQFPDLHSELNLSSLELGDSALYFCASSDGSSGHNQPQHFGDGTRLSIL.

This chain connects TRBV14 to TRBJ2-1; D might be TRBD1 (6 bases). CDR3 length equals 13 residues. V lost 6 bases, J lost 10 bases, and 16 bases lay in between. CDR1 and CDR2 (germline): SGHDN, FVKESK. The CDR3 region has the DNA TGTGCCAGCAGGAGACAGGAGTATGGGGAGCAGTTCTTC. Its protein is CASRRQEYGEQFF.

This sequence joins TRBV19 and TRBJ2-2, with 9 bases that match TRBD1. This CDR3 is built from 15 residues. The germline V gene has CDR1 LNHDA and CDR2 SQIVND (reference sequence). The trim removed 6 bases at V and 3 bases at J, leaving 5 bases unmatched. The CDR3 DNA reads TGTGCCAGTAGGAAACAGGGGGCGGACACCGGGGAGCTGTTTTTT. Encoded protein: CASRKQGADTGELFF.

The chain carries TRBV4-2 and TRBJ2-1; TRBD2 might be the D (6 bases). V was pared by 5 bases and J by 12 bases, with 17 bases between. The CDR3 consists of 13 residues. Germline-derived CDR1 and CDR2 are LGHNA and YNFKEQ. The CDR3 bases are TGTGCCAGCAGCTTTTGGAGGGTGTCTGTGCAGTTCTTC. Translated: CASSFWRVSVQFF.

The chain joins TRBV7-9 to TRBJ1-4; a possible D gene is TRBD1 (5 bases). CDR1 is SEHNR and CDR2 is FQNEAQ in the germline V gene (reference sequence). The CDR3 loop spans 15 amino acids. Trimming shortened V by 3 bases and J by 7 bases, and 15 bases separated the two germline ends. CDR3 bases: TGTGCCAGCAGCTTCGGACGGGACTCGCCTGAAAAACTGTTTTTT. Encoded protein: CASSFGRDSPEKLFF.

This clone was seen a handful of times. The chain joins TRBV28 to TRBJ2-2, with TRBD2 identical over 14 bases. The V gene's germline CDR1 is MDHEN and CDR2 SYDVKM. The CDR3 runs to 17 residues. With 6 bases clipped from V and 4 bases from J, the junction kept 7 bases outside the gene matches. CDR3 sequence: CASSRAGLAGVTGELFF. As DNA, the CDR3 is TGTGCCAGCAGCCGCGCGGGACTAGCGGGAGTCACCGGGGAGCTGTTTTTT.

The V call is TRBV6-5, the J call TRBJ1-6, with D unclear. The CDR3 runs to 13 residues. V lost 5 bases and J 3 bases, leaving 5 bases between the germline ends. The V gene's germline CDR1 is MNHEY and CDR2 SVGAGI. Here the CDR3 DNA reads TGTGCCAGCAGTGGGGTCTATAATTCACCCCTCCACTTT. This translates into CASSGVYNSPLHF.

The gene calls are TRBV6-1 and TRBJ2-1, with 7 bases that match TRBD2. Germline CDR1 reads MNHNS; CDR2 reads SASEGT. Trimming cost V 6 bases and J 4 bases; bases outside gene matches: 6. The CDR3 sequence is 14 residues long. The CDR3 loop reads CASRGTISYNEQFF. CDR3 DNA sequence: TGTGCCAGCAGAGGGACTATATCTTACAATGAGCAGTTCTTC.